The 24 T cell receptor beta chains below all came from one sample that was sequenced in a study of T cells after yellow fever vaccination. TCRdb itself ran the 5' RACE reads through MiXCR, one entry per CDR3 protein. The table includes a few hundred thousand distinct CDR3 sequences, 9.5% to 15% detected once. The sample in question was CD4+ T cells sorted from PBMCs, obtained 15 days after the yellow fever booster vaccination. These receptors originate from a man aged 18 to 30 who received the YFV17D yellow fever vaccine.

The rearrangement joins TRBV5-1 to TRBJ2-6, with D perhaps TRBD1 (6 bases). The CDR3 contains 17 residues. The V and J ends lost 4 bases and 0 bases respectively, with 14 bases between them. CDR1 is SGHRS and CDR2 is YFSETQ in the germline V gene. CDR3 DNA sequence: TGCGCCAGCAGCCTACAGGGTCCGGGCTCTGGGGCCAACGTCCTGACTTTC. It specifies CASSLQGPGSGANVLTF.

The CDR3 coding sequence is TGTGCCAGCAGTTACTCGATGACAGGTCTGGGGCAGTACGTC. Amino acid sequence: CASSYSMTGLGQYV. This chain joins TRBV6-2 or TRBV6-3 and TRBJ2-7; a weak D match, TRBD1 (6 bases). V lost 0 bases and J lost 9, with 15 bases in between. CDR3 length: 14 amino acids. Germline V gene data show CDR1 as MNHEY and CDR2 as SVGEGT.

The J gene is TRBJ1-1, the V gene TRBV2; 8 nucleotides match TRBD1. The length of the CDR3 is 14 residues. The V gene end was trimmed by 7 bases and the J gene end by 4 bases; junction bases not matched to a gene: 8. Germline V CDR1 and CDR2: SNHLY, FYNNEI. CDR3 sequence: CASMRTGSSTEAFF. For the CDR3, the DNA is TGTGCCAGCATGAGGACAGGGAGTAGCACTGAAGCTTTCTTT.

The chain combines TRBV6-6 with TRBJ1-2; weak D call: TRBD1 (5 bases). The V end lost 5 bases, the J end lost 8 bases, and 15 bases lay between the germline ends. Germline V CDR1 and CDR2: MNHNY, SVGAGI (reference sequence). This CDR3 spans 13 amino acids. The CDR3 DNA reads TGTGCCAGCAGTCCGGCCGCCAGGGTAGGCTACACCTTC. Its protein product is CASSPAARVGYTF.

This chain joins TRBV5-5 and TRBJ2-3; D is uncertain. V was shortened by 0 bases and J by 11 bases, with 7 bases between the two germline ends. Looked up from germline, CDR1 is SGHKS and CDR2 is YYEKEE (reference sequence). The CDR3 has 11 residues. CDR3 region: CASSLESGQYF. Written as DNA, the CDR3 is TGTGCCAGCAGCTTGGAATCAGGGCAGTATTTT.

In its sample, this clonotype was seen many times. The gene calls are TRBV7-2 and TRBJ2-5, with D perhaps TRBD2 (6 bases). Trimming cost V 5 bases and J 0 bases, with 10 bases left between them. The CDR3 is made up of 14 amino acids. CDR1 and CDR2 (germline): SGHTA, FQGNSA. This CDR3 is CASSRGDYQETQYF. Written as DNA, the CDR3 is TGTGCCAGCAGCCGCGGGGACTACCAAGAGACCCAGTACTTC.

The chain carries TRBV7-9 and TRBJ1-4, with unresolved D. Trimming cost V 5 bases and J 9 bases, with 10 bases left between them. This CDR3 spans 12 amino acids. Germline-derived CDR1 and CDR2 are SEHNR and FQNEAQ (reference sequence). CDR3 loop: CASSPTGQKLFF. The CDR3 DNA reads TGTGCCAGCAGCCCCACCGGGCAAAAACTGTTTTTT.

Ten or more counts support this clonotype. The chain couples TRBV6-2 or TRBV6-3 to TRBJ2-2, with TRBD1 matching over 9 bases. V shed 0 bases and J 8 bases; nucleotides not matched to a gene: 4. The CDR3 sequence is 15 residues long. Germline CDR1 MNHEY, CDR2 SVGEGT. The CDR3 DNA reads TGTGCCAGCAGTTACTCCGGACAGGGGATTGGGGAGCTGTTTTTT. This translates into CASSYSGQGIGELFF.

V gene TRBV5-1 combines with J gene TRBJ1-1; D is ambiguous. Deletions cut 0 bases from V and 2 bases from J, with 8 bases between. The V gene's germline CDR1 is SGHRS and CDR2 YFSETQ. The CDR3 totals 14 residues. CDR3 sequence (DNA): TGCGCCAGCAGCTTGGCGAGGGAAAACACTGAAGCTTTCTTT. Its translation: CASSLARENTEAFF.

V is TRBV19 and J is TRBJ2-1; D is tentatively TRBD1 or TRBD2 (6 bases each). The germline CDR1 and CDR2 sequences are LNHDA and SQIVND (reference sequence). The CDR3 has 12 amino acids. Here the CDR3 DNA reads TGTGCATCGAGTAGGGGGGCTACTGAGCAGTTCTTC. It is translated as CASSRGATEQFF.

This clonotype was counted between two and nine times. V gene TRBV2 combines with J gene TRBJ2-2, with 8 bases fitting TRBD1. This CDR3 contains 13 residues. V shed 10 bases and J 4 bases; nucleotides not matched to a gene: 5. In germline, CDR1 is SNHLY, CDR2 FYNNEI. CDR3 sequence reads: CATTGDFTGELFF. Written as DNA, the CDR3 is TGTGCCACGACAGGGGATTTCACCGGGGAGCTGTTTTTT.

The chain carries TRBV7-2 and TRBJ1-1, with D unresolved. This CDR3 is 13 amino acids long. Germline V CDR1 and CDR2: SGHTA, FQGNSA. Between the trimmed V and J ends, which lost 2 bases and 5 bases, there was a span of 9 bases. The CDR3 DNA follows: TGTGCCAGCAGCTTATTCCCTGAGACTGAAGCTTTCTTT. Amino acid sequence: CASSLFPETEAFF.

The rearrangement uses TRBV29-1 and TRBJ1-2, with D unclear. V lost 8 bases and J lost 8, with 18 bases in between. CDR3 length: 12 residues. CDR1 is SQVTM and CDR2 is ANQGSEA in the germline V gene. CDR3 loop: CSTHQARSGYTF. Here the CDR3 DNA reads TGCAGCACACATCAAGCTCGATCCGGCTACACCTTC.

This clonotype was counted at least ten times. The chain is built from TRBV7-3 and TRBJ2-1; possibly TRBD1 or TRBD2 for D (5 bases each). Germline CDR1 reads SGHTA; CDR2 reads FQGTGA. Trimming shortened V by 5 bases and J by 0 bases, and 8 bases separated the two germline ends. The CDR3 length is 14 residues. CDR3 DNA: TGTGCCAGCAGCCGGGGCGGCTCCTACAATGAGCAGTTCTTC. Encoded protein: CASSRGGSYNEQFF.

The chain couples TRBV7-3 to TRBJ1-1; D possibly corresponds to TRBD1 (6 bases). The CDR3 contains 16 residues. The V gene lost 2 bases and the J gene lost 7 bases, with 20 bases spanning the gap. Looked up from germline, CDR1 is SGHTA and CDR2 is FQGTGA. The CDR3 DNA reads TGTGCCAGCAGCTTAGTCGGGGGCGCCGAATTCAGTGAAGCTTTCTTT. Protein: CASSLVGGAEFSEAFF.

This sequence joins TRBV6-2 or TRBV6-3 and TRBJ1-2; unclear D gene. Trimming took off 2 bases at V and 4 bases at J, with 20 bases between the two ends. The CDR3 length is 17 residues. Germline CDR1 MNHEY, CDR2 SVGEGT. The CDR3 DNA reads TGTGCCAGCAGTTACGATGCTAGGGATTCTTCTCCCTATGGCTACACCTTC. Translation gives CASSYDARDSSPYGYTF.

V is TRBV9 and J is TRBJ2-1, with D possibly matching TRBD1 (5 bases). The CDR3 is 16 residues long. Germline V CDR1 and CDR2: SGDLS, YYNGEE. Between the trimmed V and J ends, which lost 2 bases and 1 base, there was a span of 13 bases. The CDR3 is CASSVRQSMSYNEQFF. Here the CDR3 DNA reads TGTGCCAGCAGCGTCCGACAGAGCATGTCCTACAATGAGCAGTTCTTC.

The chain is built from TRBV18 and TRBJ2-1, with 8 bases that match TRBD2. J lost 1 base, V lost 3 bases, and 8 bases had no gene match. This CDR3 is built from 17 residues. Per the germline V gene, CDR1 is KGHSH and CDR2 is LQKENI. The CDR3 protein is CASSPYTGGESYNEQFF. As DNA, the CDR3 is TGTGCCAGCTCACCTTACACCGGGGGGGAGTCCTACAATGAGCAGTTCTTC.

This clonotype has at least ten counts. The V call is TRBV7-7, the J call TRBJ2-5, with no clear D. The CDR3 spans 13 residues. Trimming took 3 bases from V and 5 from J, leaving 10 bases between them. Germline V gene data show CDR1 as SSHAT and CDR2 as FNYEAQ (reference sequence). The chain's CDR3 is CASSLTTTETQYF. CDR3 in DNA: TGTGCCAGCAGCTTGACCACAACGGAGACCCAGTACTTC.

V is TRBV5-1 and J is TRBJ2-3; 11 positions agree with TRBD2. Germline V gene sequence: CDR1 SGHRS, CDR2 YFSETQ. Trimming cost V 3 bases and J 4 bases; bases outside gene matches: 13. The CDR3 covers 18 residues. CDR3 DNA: TGCGCCAGCAGCTCCCTTGGGGCTAGCGGGGGGTCCTCAGATACGCAGTATTTT. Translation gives CASSSLGASGGSSDTQYF.

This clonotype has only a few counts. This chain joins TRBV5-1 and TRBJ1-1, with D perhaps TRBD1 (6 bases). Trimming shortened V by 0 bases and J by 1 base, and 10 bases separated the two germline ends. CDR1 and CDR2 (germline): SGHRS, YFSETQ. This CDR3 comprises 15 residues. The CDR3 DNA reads TGCGCCAGCAGCTTGGTGGAGGGGGGGAACACTGAAGCTTTCTTT. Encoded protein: CASSLVEGGNTEAFF.

CDR3 bases: TGCGCCAGCATACCAGGGCCAGACTATGGCTACACCTTC. It encodes CASIPGPDYGYTF. The rearrangement links TRBV10-2 to TRBJ1-2; D perhaps matches TRBD1 (5 bases). In germline, CDR1 is WSHSY, CDR2 SAAADI. CDR3 length: 13 residues. Trimming cost V 7 bases and J 3 bases, with 12 bases left between them.

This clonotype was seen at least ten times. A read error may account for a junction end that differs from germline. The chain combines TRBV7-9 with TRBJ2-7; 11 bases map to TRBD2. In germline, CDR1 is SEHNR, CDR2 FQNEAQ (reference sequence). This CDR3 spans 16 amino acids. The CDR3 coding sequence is TGTGCCAGCAGCGCGACTAGCGGGGCCTTTTCCTTCGAGCAGTACTTC. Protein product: CASSATSGAFSFEQYF.

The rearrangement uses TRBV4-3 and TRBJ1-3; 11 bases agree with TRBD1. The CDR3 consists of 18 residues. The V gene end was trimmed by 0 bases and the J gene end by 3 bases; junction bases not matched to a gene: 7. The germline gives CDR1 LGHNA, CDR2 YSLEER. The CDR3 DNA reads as TGCGCCAGCAGCCAAGATCTTGGGACAGGGGGTGGTGGAAACACCATATATTTT. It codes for CASSQDLGTGGGGNTIYF.